The table lists the clone carrying this TCR beta chain with a few counts. Next came a second PCR, run for about 7 to 12 cycles, which used a sample-barcoded 5' primer along with a J-beta primer mix. CDR3-containing paired-end reads numbering at least 2.5 million came from each sample. Each CDR3 protein gets one entry after TCRdb re-called the 5' RACE reads with MiXCR. The sample includes around 2 million distinct CDR3 sequences, 35% to 50% of them seen just once. The data stem from a study of blood T cells in healthy people across ages. Background on the study: The capture of about one barcoded beta molecule per two T cells was achieved by template switching.

Trimming cost V 4 bases and J 0 bases, with 12 bases left between them. Germline V lookup: CDR1 MNHEY, CDR2 SMNVEV (reference sequence). The CDR3 has 15 residues. The chain carries TRBV27 and TRBJ2-5; the D gene is possibly TRBD2 (6 bases). Sample: blood. This receptor was taken from a human donor in good health. The chain's CDR3 is CASSYSGRHQETQYF. CDR3 DNA sequence: TGTGCCAGCAGTTACAGCGGGCGCCACCAAGAGACCCAGTACTTC.